These 15 T cell receptor beta chains share one sample of origin, sequenced in a study of blood T cell repertoires in COVID-19. Sequencing used immunoSEQ multiplex PCR; TCRdb keeps in-frame clones, though not all of them. This repertoire shows roughly 300,000 clones, about 90% found once; its top ten account for about 2%. Material: peripheral blood. The receptor set was obtained from a woman in her twenties or thirties with COVID-19, enrolled during active disease.

The V call is TRBV3-1 (or the pseudogene TRBV3-2), the J call TRBJ1-2, with 9 bases identical to TRBD1. Germline loops: CDR1 LGHDT, CDR2 YNNKEL (reference sequence). V trimming: 5 bases; J trimming: 7 bases; junction bases outside the gene matches: 5. The CDR3 has 13 amino acids. This CDR3 is CASSNYRGPGYTF. The CDR3, as DNA: TGTGCCAGCAGCAACTACAGGGGGCCTGGCTACACCTTC.

CDR3 protein: CASSLAWDSSGNTIYF. CDR3 DNA: TGTGCCAGCAGCTTGGCCTGGGACAGCTCTGGAAACACCATATATTTT. The chain uses TRBV5-6 and TRBJ1-3; the match to TRBD1 covers 7 bases. CDR1 and CDR2 (germline): SGHDT, YYEEEE. The CDR3 length is 16 residues. Trimming removed 0 bases from V and 0 bases from J; junction bases left unmatched: 3. Complete variable domain (other parts from reference TRBV5-6 and TRBJ1-3): DAGVTQSPTHLIKTRGQQVTLRCSPKSGHDTVSWYQQALGQGPQFIFQYYEEEERQRGNFPDRFSGHQFPNYSSELNVNALLLGDSALYLCASSLAWDSSGNTIYFGEGSWLTVV.

This chain links TRBV7-9 with TRBJ1-1; TRBD1 matches 7 bases. CDR1 is SEHNR and CDR2 is FQNEAQ in the germline V gene (reference sequence). The J segment lost 0 bases and the V segment lost 5 bases, leaving 9 bases of the junction unmatched. The CDR3 totals 16 residues. The CDR3 spells CASSTTGTDLNTEAFF. The CDR3 DNA reads as TGTGCCAGCAGCACCACCGGGACAGATTTGAACACTGAAGCTTTCTTT.

The gene calls are TRBV3-1 (or the pseudogene TRBV3-2) and TRBJ1-1, with D unclear. This CDR3 contains 15 residues. Germline V gives CDR1 LGHDT, CDR2 YNNKEL (reference sequence). The V and J ends lost 1 base and 1 base respectively, with 10 bases between them. The CDR3, as DNA: TGTGCCAGCAGCCAAGGATTTTACACGAACACTGAAGCTTTCTTT. This sequence encodes CASSQGFYTNTEAFF.

The V gene is TRBV6-5, the J gene TRBJ2-1; D perhaps matches TRBD2 (6 bases). The germline CDR1 and CDR2 sequences are MNHEY and SVGAGI. Trimming left V 5 bases short and J 10 bases short, with 18 bases between. The CDR3 has 14 amino acids. CDR3 in amino acids: CASSTGTFTWEQFF. CDR3 DNA: TGTGCCAGCAGTACCGGGACTTTCACATGGGAGCAGTTCTTC.

The DNA of the CDR3 is TGTGCCAGCTCACGGGACAGGGGTTCGAACACTGAAGCTTTCTTT. As protein: CASSRDRGSNTEAFF. V is TRBV18 and J is TRBJ1-1, with 10 positions matching TRBD1. In germline, CDR1 is KGHSH, CDR2 LQKENI. Losses at the gene ends were 4 bases for V and 1 base for J; bases not matched to a gene: 3. The CDR3 has 15 residues.

The chain recombines TRBV21-1 with TRBJ2-3; TRBD2 was called by the table and not checked on the DNA. TRBV21-1 is a listed pseudogene. The length of the CDR3 is 19 residues. In nucleotides, the CDR3 is TGTGCCAGCAGCAATGTTCGGTCGGGGGGACTAGCGCTTGGATTACGCCAGTATTTT. Residues: CASSNVRSGGLALGLRQYF.

In the case of this clone: Additional DNA sequences in this sample encode the identical CDR3. This chain's CDR3 is CASSEARDYGYTF. DNA of the CDR3: TGTGCCAGCAGTGAAGCCAGGGACTATGGCTACACCTTC. This chain connects TRBV2 to TRBJ1-2, with D possibly TRBD1 on 5 matching bases. This CDR3 comprises 13 residues. The germline CDR1 and CDR2 sequences are SNHLY and FYNNEI. The V and J ends lost 0 bases and 3 bases respectively, with 5 bases between them.

The chain uses TRBV12-3 or TRBV12-4 and TRBJ1-2; D call uncertain. V was pared by 6 bases and J by 10 bases, with 12 bases between. This CDR3 is built from 11 residues. The CDR3 DNA is TGTGCCAGCAGCCGGCGGGCGATCTACACCTTC. Translated: CASSRRAIYTF.

This chain links TRBV9 with TRBJ1-1; 7 bases align to TRBD1. V was clipped by 3 bases and J by 0 bases; unmatched bases: 2. This CDR3 has 14 residues. From germline, CDR1 is SGDLS and CDR2 YYNGEE. The CDR3 DNA reads TGTGCCAGCAGCGGACAGGGCCTGAACACTGAAGCTTTCTTT. It is translated as CASSGQGLNTEAFF.

This clone has at least ten counts. The rearrangement links TRBV7-2 to TRBJ2-7; the match to TRBD1 covers 9 bases. Germline CDR1 is SGHTA and CDR2 is FQGNSA. The CDR3 contains 15 residues. Trimming cost V 3 bases and J 2 bases; bases outside gene matches: 5. The CDR3 loop reads CASSFARDRAYEQYF. The CDR3 nucleotides are TGTGCCAGCAGCTTCGCTCGGGACAGGGCCTACGAGCAGTACTTC.

The chain links TRBV7-2 to TRBJ2-1; TRBD2 matches at 15 bases. Trimming at V came to 2 bases and at J to 6 bases, leaving 11 bases not matched to a gene. Germline CDR1 and CDR2: SGHTA and FQGNSA. The CDR3 is 19 residues long. The CDR3 DNA reads as TGTGCCAGCAGCTTACCGGGACTAGCGGGGGGAGGGGTCCGCAATGAGCAGTTCTTC. Translation gives CASSLPGLAGGGVRNEQFF.

This sequence joins TRBV19 and TRBJ2-3; unclear D gene. V dropped 3 bases and J dropped 4 bases, with 8 bases sitting between them. The CDR3 consists of 13 residues. Germline V gene lookup returns CDR1 LNHDA and CDR2 SQIVND (reference sequence). CDR3 coding DNA: TGTGCCAGTAGTATGGGCAGTCCAGATACGCAGTATTTT. Its translation is CASSMGSPDTQYF.

V and J are TRBV7-9 and TRBJ2-2; maybe TRBD1 (6 bases). Deletions cut 5 bases from V and 4 bases from J, with 14 bases between. This CDR3 region has 15 residues. CDR1 SEHNR and CDR2 FQNEAQ come from the germline V gene (reference sequence). The CDR3 coding sequence is TGTGCCAGCAGCCCAACGACAGGTAGCACCGGGGAGCTGTTTTTT. As protein: CASSPTTGSTGELFF.

The chain combines TRBV5-1 with TRBJ2-3, with D perhaps TRBD1 (7 bases). Trimming removed 1 base from V and 5 bases from J, with 14 bases in between. This CDR3 comprises 15 residues. Germline CDR1 SGHRS, CDR2 YFSETQ. This chain's CDR3 is CASSLSAGGGDTQYF. CDR3 bases: TGCGCCAGCAGCTTGAGCGCAGGGGGAGGAGATACGCAGTATTTT.